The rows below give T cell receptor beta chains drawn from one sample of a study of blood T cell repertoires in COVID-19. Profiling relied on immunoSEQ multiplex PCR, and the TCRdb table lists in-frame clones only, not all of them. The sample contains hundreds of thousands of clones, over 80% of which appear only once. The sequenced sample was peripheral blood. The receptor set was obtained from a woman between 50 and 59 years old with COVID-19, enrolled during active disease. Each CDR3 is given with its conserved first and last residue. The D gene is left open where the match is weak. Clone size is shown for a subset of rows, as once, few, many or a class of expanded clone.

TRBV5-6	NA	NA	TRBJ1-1	TGTGCCAGCAGCTTGGGTCGCAGGGCGCGTGAAGCTTTCTTT	CASSLGRRAREAFF
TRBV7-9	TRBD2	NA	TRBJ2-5	TGTGCCAGCAGCCTCATAGCGGGAGGAATACAAGAGACCCAGTACTTC	CASSLIAGGIQETQYF
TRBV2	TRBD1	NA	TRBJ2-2	TGTGCCAGCAGGGGACAGACGAACACCGGGGAGCTGTTTTTT	CASRGQTNTGELFF
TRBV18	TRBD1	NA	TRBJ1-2	TGTGCCAGCTCACCACCAGGGGGCTACGGATATGGCTACACCTTC	CASSPPGGYGYGYTF
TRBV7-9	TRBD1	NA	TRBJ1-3	TGTGCCAGCAGCCCACAGGGGTACGGAAACACCATATATTTT	CASSPQGYGNTIYF
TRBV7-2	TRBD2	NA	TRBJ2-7	TGTGCCAGCAGCCCGAGGATTCGGGCGGGAGGTTTCTACGAGCAGTACTTC	CASSPRIRAGGFYEQYF
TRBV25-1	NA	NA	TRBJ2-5	TGTGCCAGCAGTGAATCCGGGGTTGGCCAAGAGACCCAGTACTTC	CASSESGVGQETQYF
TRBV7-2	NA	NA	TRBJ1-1	TGTGCCAGCAGCTTATCCGTACAGCGGATTATGGGCACTGAAGCTTTCTTT	CASSLSVQRIMGTEAFF
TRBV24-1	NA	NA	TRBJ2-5	TGTGCCACCAGTGATGCCCCGACAAAACGCCAAGAGACCCAGTACTTC	CATSDAPTKRQETQYF
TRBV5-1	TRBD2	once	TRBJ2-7	TGCGCCAGCAGCTCAGGAGGGACTAGCCTACCACGTAAGCAGTACTTC	CASSSGGTSLPRKQYF
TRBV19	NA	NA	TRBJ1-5	TGTGCCAGTAGTAGCCCCTCCGGGACAAACAATCAGCCCCAGCATTTT	CASSSPSGTNNQPQHF
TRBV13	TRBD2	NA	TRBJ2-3	TGTGCCAGCAGCCCCACGAGGCGGGAGATCGCAGATACGCAGTATTTT	CASSPTRREIADTQYF
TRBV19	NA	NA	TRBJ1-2	TGTGCCAGTCTCCGTCTCAGTGGTGGAGGGAATAACTATGGCTACACCTTC	CASLRLSGGGNNYGYTF
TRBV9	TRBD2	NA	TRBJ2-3	TGTGCCAGCAGCGTCCCGACTAGCGGGATTTCAGATACGCAGTATTTT	CASSVPTSGISDTQYF
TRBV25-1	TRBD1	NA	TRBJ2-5	TGTGCCAGCAGTCATCCGGGACAGCGAACGGAGACCCAGTACTTC	CASSHPGQRTETQYF
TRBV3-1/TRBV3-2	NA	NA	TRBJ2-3	TGTGCCAGCAGCCTGCGGGGTGGGACAGATACGCAGTATTTT	CASSLRGGTDTQYF
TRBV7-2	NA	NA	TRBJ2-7	TGTGCCAGCAGCTTCCGGGACAAGCGGACGCAGTACTTC	CASSFRDKRTQYF
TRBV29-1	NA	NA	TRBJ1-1	TGCAGTAATCTAATACAGTCAAAGAACACTGAAGCTTTCTTT	CSNLIQSKNTEAFF
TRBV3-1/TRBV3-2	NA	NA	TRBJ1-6	TGTGCCAGCAGCCATCAGGGAAAGGTTTCACCCCTCCACTTT	CASSHQGKVSPLHF
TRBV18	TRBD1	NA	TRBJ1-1	TGTGCCAGCTCACCACTGACAGGGTGGAGCACTGAAGCTTTCTTT	CASSPLTGWSTEAFF
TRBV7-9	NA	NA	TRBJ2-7	TGTGCCAGCAGCTTTCAGGCCGAGCAGTACTTC	CASSFQAEQYF
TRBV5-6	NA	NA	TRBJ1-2	TGTGCCAGCAGCCTTCGAGGGGGGGCGGGCTACACCTTC	CASSLRGGAGYTF
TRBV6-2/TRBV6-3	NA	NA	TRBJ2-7	TGTGCCAGCAGTCCCTCGAGCAGGATTGTTGGCGAGCAGTACTTC	CASSPSSRIVGEQYF
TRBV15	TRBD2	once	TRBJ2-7	TGTGCCACCAGCAGGGGCCCATTACGGGAGGGCCCGTCGAGAAACGAGCAGTACTTC	CATSRGPLREGPSRNEQYF